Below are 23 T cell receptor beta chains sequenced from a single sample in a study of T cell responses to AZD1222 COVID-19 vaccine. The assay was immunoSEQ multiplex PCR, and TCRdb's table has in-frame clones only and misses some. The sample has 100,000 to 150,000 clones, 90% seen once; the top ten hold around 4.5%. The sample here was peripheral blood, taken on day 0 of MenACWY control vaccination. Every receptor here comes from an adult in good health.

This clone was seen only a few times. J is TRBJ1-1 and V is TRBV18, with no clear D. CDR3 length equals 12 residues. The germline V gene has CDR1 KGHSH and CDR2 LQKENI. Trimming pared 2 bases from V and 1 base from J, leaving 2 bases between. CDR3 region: CASSPWNTEAFF. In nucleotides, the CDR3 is TGTGCCAGCTCACCATGGAACACTGAAGCTTTCTTT.

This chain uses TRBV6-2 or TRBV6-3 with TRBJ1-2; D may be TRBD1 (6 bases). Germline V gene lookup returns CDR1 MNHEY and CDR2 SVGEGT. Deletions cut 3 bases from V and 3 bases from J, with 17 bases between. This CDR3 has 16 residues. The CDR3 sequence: CASSYPIIGTHYGYTF. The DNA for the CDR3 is TGTGCCAGCAGTTATCCGATTATTGGGACACACTATGGCTACACCTTC.

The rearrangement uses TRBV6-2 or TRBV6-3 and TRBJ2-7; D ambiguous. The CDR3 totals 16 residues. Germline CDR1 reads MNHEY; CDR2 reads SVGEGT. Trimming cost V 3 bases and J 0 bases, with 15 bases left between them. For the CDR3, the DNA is TGTGCCAGCAGTTATACGCCAAAGAAAAGCTCCTACGAGCAGTACGTC. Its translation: CASSYTPKKSSYEQYV.

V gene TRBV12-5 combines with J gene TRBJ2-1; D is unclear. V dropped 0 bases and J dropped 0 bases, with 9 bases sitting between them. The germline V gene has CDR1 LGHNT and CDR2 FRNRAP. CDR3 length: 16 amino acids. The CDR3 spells CASGLVQKDSYNEQFF. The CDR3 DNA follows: TGTGCTAGTGGTTTGGTACAGAAGGACTCCTACAATGAGCAGTTCTTC.

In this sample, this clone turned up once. CDR3 protein: CAISESRTGFTYEQYF. In DNA, the CDR3 is TGTGCCATCAGTGAGTCTAGGACAGGGTTCACCTACGAGCAGTACTTC. The J gene is TRBJ2-7, the V gene TRBV10-3; TRBD1 agrees at 8 bases. Germline loops: CDR1 ENHRY, CDR2 SYGVKD. CDR3 size: 16 residues. The V and J ends lost 0 bases and 2 bases, in that order; junction bases with no gene match: 6.

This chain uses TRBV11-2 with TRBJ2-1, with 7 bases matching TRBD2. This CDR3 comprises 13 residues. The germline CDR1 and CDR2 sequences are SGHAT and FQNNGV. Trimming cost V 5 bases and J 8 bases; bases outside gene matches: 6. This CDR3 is CASSILALDEQFF. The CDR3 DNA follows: TGTGCCAGCAGCATACTAGCGCTCGATGAGCAGTTCTTC.

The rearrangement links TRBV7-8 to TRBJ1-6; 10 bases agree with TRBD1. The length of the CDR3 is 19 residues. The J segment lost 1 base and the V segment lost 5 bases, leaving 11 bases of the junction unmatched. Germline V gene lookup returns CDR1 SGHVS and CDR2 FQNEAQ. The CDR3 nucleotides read TGTGCCAGCAGCCACGGACAGGGGGGCCTAGGGTCCTATAATTCACCCCTCCACTTT. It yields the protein CASSHGQGGLGSYNSPLHF.

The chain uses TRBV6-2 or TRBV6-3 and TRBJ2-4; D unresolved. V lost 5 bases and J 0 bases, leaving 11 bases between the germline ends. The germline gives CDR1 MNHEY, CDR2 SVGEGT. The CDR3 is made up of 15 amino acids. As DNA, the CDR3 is TGTGCCAGCAGTACCCTAGAGCGAGCCAAAAACATTCAGTACTTC. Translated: CASSTLERAKNIQYF.

CDR3: CASSYSGSLNTEQYF. The CDR3, as DNA: TGTGCCAGCAGCTATAGCGGGAGCTTAAATACCGAGCAGTACTTC. This chain uses TRBV11-2 with TRBJ2-7; 9 nucleotides agree with TRBD2. This CDR3 has 15 residues. The V gene's germline CDR1 is SGHAT and CDR2 FQNNGV. With V trimmed by 4 bases and J by 6 bases, 10 bases remained unmatched.

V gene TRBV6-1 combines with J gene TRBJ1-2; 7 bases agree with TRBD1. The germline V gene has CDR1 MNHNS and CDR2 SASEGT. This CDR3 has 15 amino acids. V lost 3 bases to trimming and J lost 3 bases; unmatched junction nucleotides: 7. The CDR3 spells CASSDKGQGDYGYTF. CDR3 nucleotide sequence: TGTGCCAGCAGTGACAAGGGGCAGGGGGACTATGGCTACACCTTC.

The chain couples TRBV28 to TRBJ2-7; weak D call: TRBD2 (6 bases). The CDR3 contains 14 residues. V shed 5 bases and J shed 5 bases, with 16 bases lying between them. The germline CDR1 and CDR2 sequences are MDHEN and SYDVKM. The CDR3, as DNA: TGTGCCAGCAGTGAGCGACTAGTTCGGAACGAGCAGTACGTC. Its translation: CASSERLVRNEQYV.

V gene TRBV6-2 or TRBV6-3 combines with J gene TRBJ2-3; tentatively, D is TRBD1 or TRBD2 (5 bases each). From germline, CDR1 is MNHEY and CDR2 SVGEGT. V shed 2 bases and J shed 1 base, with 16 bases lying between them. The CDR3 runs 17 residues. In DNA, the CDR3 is TGTGCCAGCAGTTACCTCGGGGACCGGCACCGCACAGATACGCAGTATTTT. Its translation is CASSYLGDRHRTDTQYF.

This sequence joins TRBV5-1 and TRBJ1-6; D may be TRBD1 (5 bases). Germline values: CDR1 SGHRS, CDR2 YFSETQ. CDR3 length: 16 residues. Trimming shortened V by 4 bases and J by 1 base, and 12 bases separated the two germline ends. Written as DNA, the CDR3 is TGCGCCAGCAGCCGGGACCCAGAGTCCTATAATTCACCCCTCCACTTT. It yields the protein CASSRDPESYNSPLHF.

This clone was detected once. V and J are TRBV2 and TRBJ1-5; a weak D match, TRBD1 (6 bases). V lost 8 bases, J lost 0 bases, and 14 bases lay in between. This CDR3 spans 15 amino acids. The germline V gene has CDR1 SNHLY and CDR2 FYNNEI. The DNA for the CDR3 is TGTGCCAGCGGCTCTACAGGGAATAGCAATCAGCCCCAGCATTTT. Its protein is CASGSTGNSNQPQHF. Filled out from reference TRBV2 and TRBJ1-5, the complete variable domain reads EPEVTQTPSHQVTQMGQEVILRCVPISNHLYFYWYRQILGQKVEFLVSFYNNEISEKSEIFDDQFSVERPDGSNFTLKIRSTKLEDSAMYFCASGSTGNSNQPQHFGDGTRLSIL.

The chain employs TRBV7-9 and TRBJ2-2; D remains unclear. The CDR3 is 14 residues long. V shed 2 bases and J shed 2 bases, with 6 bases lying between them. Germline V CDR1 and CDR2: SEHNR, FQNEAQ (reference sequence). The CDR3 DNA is TGTGCCAGCAGCTTAAAAGTTAACACCGGGGAGCTGTTTTTT. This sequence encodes CASSLKVNTGELFF.

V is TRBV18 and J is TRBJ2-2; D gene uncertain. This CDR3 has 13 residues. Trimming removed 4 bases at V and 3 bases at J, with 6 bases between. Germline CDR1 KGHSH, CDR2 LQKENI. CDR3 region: CASSRQDTGELFF. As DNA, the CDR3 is TGTGCCAGCTCACGCCAGGACACCGGGGAGCTGTTTTTT.

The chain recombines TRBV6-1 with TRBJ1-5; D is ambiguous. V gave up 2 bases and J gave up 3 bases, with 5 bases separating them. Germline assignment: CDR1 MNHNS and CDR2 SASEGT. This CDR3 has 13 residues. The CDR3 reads CASSEWDNQPQHF. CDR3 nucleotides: TGTGCCAGCAGTGAATGGGACAATCAGCCCCAGCATTTT.

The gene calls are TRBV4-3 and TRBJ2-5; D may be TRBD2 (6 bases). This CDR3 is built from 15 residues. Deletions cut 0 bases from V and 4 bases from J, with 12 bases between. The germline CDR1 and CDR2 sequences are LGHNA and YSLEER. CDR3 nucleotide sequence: TGCGCCAGCAGCCAAGATGACGGGGGAGGAGAGACCCAGTACTTC. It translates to CASSQDDGGGETQYF.

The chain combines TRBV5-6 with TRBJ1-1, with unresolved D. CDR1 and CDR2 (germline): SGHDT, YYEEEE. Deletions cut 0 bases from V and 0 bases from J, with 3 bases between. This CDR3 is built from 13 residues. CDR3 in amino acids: CASSLGLNTEAFF. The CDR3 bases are TGTGCCAGCAGCTTGGGTTTGAACACTGAAGCTTTCTTT.

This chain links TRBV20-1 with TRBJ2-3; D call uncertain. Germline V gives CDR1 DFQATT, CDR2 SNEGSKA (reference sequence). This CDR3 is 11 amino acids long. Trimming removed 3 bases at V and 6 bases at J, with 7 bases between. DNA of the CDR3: TGCAGTGCTAGCTCTCCGGATACGCAGTATTTT. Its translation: CSASSPDTQYF.

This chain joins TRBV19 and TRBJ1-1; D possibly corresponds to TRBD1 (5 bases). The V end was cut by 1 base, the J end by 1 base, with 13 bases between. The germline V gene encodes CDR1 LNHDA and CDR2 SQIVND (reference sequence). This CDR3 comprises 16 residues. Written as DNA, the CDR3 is TGTGCCAGTAGTATAGTTTCGGTGGGGGAGAACACTGAAGCTTTCTTT. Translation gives CASSIVSVGENTEAFF. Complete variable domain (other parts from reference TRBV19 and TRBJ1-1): DGGITQSPKYLFRKEGQNVTLSCEQNLNHDAMYWYRQDPGQGLRLIYYSQIVNDFQKGDIAEGYSVSREKKESFPLTVTSAQKNPTAFYLCASSIVSVGENTEAFFGQGTRLTVV.

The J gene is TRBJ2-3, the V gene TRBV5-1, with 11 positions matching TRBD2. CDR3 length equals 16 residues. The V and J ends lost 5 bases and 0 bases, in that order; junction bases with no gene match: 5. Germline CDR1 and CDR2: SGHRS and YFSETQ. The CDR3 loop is CASRILAGGSTDTQYF. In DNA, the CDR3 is TGCGCCAGCAGGATTCTAGCGGGAGGCAGCACAGATACGCAGTATTTT.

DNA for the CDR3: TGTGCCAGCAGCTTAGATTCCAGCGACTACGAGCAGTACTTC. Translated, it gives CASSLDSSDYEQYF. The chain uses TRBV7-8 and TRBJ2-7; the D is unclear. Looked up from germline, CDR1 is SGHVS and CDR2 is FQNEAQ. This CDR3 comprises 14 residues. Between the trimmed V and J ends, which lost 1 base and 3 bases, there was a span of 10 bases.